The 29 T cell receptor beta chains given below trace back to one sample, sequenced in a study of neurological immune-mediated disorders. TCRdb recomputed calls from the 5' RACE reads with MiXCR, one row per CDR3 protein. The sample lists 14,000 or so distinct CDR3 sequences; 7% were seen once. Material: CD8+ T cells from blood. The receptors stem from a middle-aged woman in good health.

The genes are TRBV27 and TRBJ2-1; the D gene is possibly TRBD1 (5 bases). V shed 5 bases and J shed 8 bases, with 16 bases lying between them. Germline lookup yields CDR1 MNHEY and CDR2 SMNVEV (reference sequence). This CDR3 region has 14 residues. The CDR3, as DNA: TGTGCCAGCAGTGAGGTAGCAGGGTCCCATGAGCAGTTCTTC. Amino acids: CASSEVAGSHEQFF.

This clonotype was counted ten times or more. This chain links TRBV20-1 with TRBJ2-7; D may be TRBD2 (6 bases). The V gene's germline CDR1 is DFQATT and CDR2 SNEGSKA (reference sequence). The V end lost 0 bases, the J end lost 5 bases, and 8 bases lay between the germline ends. This CDR3 region has 12 residues. The CDR3 sequence is CSARETRNEQYF. The CDR3 DNA reads as TGCAGTGCTAGAGAGACTAGGAACGAGCAGTACTTC.

This clonotype was observed at least ten times. V gene TRBV5-4 combines with J gene TRBJ2-3; 9 bases map to TRBD2. V lost 2 bases to trimming and J lost 3 bases; unmatched junction nucleotides: 7. Looked up from germline, CDR1 is SGHNT and CDR2 is YYREEE (reference sequence). The CDR3 covers 16 residues. CDR3 region: CASSFGVAGGTDTQYF. CDR3 sequence (DNA): TGTGCCAGCAGCTTCGGCGTTGCGGGGGGGACAGATACGCAGTATTTT.

In this sample, this clonotype turned up a few times. V is TRBV6-2 or TRBV6-3 and J is TRBJ2-3, with a possible D match to TRBD2 (5 bases). The CDR3 is 18 amino acids. Trimming removed 2 bases at V and 0 bases at J, with 18 bases between. Germline CDR1 MNHEY, CDR2 SVGEGT. For the CDR3, the DNA is TGTGCCAGCAGTTACCATATCTCGAACGGGGATAGCACAGATACGCAGTATTTT. This gives the protein CASSYHISNGDSTDTQYF.

This clonotype was seen ten or more times. V and J are TRBV7-2 and TRBJ2-2; D might be TRBD1 (5 bases). The CDR3 runs to 18 residues. Trimming removed 2 bases from V and 0 bases from J, with 16 bases in between. CDR1 is SGHTA, CDR2 FQGNSA, per germline. CDR3 DNA sequence: TGTGCCAGCAGCTTAAATTGGGCAGGGCCCGCGAACACCGGGGAGCTGTTTTTT. Amino acid sequence: CASSLNWAGPANTGELFF.

This clonotype showed up many times. An end of the junction does not agree with germline; a read error may underlie this. The V and J genes are TRBV4-1 and TRBJ1-2; TRBD1 is a possible D gene (6 bases). The CDR3 length is 14 residues. CDR1 is MGHRA, CDR2 YSYEKL, per germline. The DNA of the CDR3 is TGCGCCAGCCGCCACCTGGGGGGCTTTGGGGGCTACACCTTC. This codes for CASRHLGGFGGYTF.

This clonotype was picked up many times. V gene TRBV30 combines with J gene TRBJ1-1; no reliable D call. Trimming left V 0 bases short and J 8 bases short, with 7 bases between. Germline CDR1 GTSNPN, CDR2 SVGIG (reference sequence). The CDR3 length is 11 residues. In DNA form, the CDR3 reads TGTGCCTGGAGTGTAGCAGGCGAAGCTTTCTTT. Amino acid sequence: CAWSVAGEAFF.

This clonotype was recorded at least ten times. The genes are TRBV20-1 and TRBJ2-1; tentative D call: TRBD2 (6 bases). Deletions cut 6 bases from V and 0 bases from J, with 12 bases between. The CDR3 loop spans 14 amino acids. Germline loops: CDR1 DFQATT, CDR2 SNEGSKA (reference sequence). CDR3 sequence (DNA): TGCAGTGCCTCACCGACTAGCTCCTACAATGAGCAGTTCTTC. This sequence encodes CSASPTSSYNEQFF.

This clonotype was seen repeatedly, ten times or more. The chain has TRBV11-2 and TRBJ2-1; unclear D gene. V shed 6 bases and J shed 0 bases, with 9 bases lying between them. This CDR3 comprises 14 residues. Germline CDR1 SGHAT, CDR2 FQNNGV. In nucleotides, the CDR3 is TGTGCCAGCAGTTCGTACTTCTCCTACAATGAGCAGTTCTTC. It translates to CASSSYFSYNEQFF. Full variable domain (outside the CDR3, taken from reference TRBV11-2 and TRBJ2-1): EAGVAQSPRYKIIEKRQSVAFWCNPISGHATLYWYQQILGQGPKLLIQFQNNGVVDDSQLPKDRFSAERLKGVDSTLKIQPAKLEDSAVYLCASSSYFSYNEQFFGPGTRLTVL.

The V call is TRBV14, the J call TRBJ2-1; 10 bases map to TRBD2. CDR1 is SGHDN, CDR2 FVKESK, per germline. The CDR3 is 14 residues long. Trimming cost V 5 bases and J 3 bases; bases outside gene matches: 1. CDR3 nucleotides: TGTGCCAGCAGCTGGACTAGCGGCTACAATGAGCAGTTCTTC. Protein sequence: CASSWTSGYNEQFF.

This clonotype was recorded at least ten times. DNA of the CDR3: TGCGCCAGCAGCCCGGAGGGGGATACGCAGTATTTT. As protein: CASSPEGDTQYF. The V gene is TRBV5-1, the J gene TRBJ2-3, with TRBD2 as a possible D gene (6 bases). The CDR3 length is 12 residues. CDR1 and CDR2 (germline): SGHRS, YFSETQ. The V and J ends lost 4 bases and 6 bases respectively, with 9 bases between them.

This clonotype was counted at least ten times. The gene calls are TRBV28 and TRBJ1-1; no firm D call. V was pared by 6 bases and J by 0 bases, with 8 bases between. From germline, CDR1 is MDHEN and CDR2 SYDVKM. The CDR3 is 13 amino acids. This CDR3 is CASSPGMNTEAFF. The CDR3 coding sequence is TGTGCCAGCAGCCCCGGCATGAACACTGAAGCTTTCTTT.

This clonotype was seen many times. V is TRBV7-6 and J is TRBJ2-6; D uncertain. The germline V and J ends were trimmed by 4 bases and 2 bases, with 12 bases remaining between them. Germline CDR1 is SGHVS and CDR2 is FNYEAQ. This CDR3 comprises 16 residues. CDR3 region: CASSSPAGPGANVLTF. The CDR3 region has the DNA TGTGCCAGCAGCTCCCCTGCCGGGCCTGGGGCCAACGTCCTGACTTTC.

In its sample, this clonotype was seen many times. The chain recombines TRBV9 with TRBJ1-2, with TRBD1 as a possible D gene (6 bases). This CDR3 is 16 amino acids long. Germline CDR1 reads SGDLS; CDR2 reads YYNGEE. V was trimmed by 3 bases and J by 8 bases, leaving 23 bases between them. This chain's CDR3 is CASSGPSGVTGHGYTF. The DNA for the CDR3 is TGTGCCAGCAGCGGCCCCTCCGGGGTAACAGGGCACGGCTACACCTTC.

The table lists this clonotype with many counts. The V gene is TRBV7-2, the J gene TRBJ2-7; weak D call: TRBD2 (5 bases). The germline V gene has CDR1 SGHTA and CDR2 FQGNSA. V was trimmed by 5 bases and J by 2 bases, leaving 10 bases between them. The CDR3 is 13 residues long. CDR3 loop: CASSPSHTYEQYF. The CDR3 nucleotides are TGTGCCAGCAGCCCTAGCCATACCTACGAGCAGTACTTC. The variable domain in full, completed from reference TRBV7-2 and TRBJ2-7, reads GAGVSQSPSNKVTEKGKDVELRCDPISGHTALYWYRQSLGQGLEFLIYFQGNSAPDKSGLPSDRFSAERTGGSVSTLTIQRTQQEDSAVYLCASSPSHTYEQYFGPGTRLTVT.

In its sample, this clonotype was seen many times. The V gene is TRBV27, the J gene TRBJ2-5, with D perhaps TRBD1 (7 bases). This CDR3 comprises 15 residues. CDR1 MNHEY and CDR2 SMNVEV come from the germline V gene (reference sequence). The V gene lost 3 bases and the J gene lost 6 bases, with 17 bases spanning the gap. The CDR3 spells CASSLGSGGWKTQYF. DNA for the CDR3: TGTGCCAGCAGTTTGGGGTCAGGGGGGTGGAAGACCCAGTACTTC.

In its sample, this clonotype was seen many times. The V and J genes are TRBV10-3 and TRBJ2-7; TRBD1 aligns across 10 bases. The ends lost 8 bases at V and 6 bases at J; junction bases unmatched: 1. The germline gives CDR1 ENHRY, CDR2 SYGVKD. This CDR3 comprises 11 residues. The CDR3 reads CAIWTGGEQYF. CDR3 DNA sequence: TGTGCCATCTGGACAGGGGGCGAGCAGTACTTC.

This clonotype was counted at least ten times. The gene calls are TRBV27 and TRBJ2-7; D not resolved. Germline V gene data show CDR1 as MNHEY and CDR2 as SMNVEV (reference sequence). Deletions cut 2 bases from V and 0 bases from J, with 5 bases between. CDR3 length equals 13 residues. CDR3 nucleotides: TGTGCCAGCAGTTTAGGACGCTCCTACGAGCAGTACTTC. This encodes CASSLGRSYEQYF.

This clonotype was counted at least ten times. The genes are TRBV5-1 and TRBJ2-1; D is undetermined. The V end was cut by 0 bases, the J end by 6 bases, with 7 bases between. The CDR3 has 13 residues. CDR1 is SGHRS and CDR2 is YFSETQ in the germline V gene. The CDR3 region is CASSLANPNEQFF. The CDR3 nucleotides are TGCGCCAGCAGCTTGGCGAACCCCAATGAGCAGTTCTTC.

This clonotype was picked up many times. The chain combines TRBV11-2 with TRBJ2-7; possibly TRBD1 or TRBD2 for D (5 bases each). V was pared by 1 base and J by 2 bases, with 15 bases between. The CDR3 sequence is 16 residues long. CDR1 and CDR2 (germline): SGHAT, FQNNGV. CDR3 loop: CASSLGGSYGAYEQYF. The CDR3 bases are TGTGCCAGCAGCTTAGGGGGGAGTTATGGGGCCTACGAGCAGTACTTC.

This clonotype was seen repeatedly, ten times or more. This chain uses TRBV20-1 with TRBJ2-7; D gene ambiguous. This CDR3 is built from 13 residues. Germline CDR1 reads DFQATT; CDR2 reads SNEGSKA (reference sequence). V shed 0 bases and J shed 5 bases, with 11 bases lying between them. DNA for the CDR3: TGCAGTGCTAGAGATGCCCGTTCGGACGAGCAGTACTTC. Its protein product is CSARDARSDEQYF.

This clonotype was found many times. This chain links TRBV20-1 with TRBJ2-1; D possibly corresponds to TRBD1 (5 bases). V was clipped by 5 bases and J by 12 bases, with 14 bases between them. Germline V gene sequence: CDR1 DFQATT, CDR2 SNEGSKA (reference sequence). This CDR3 is 11 amino acids long. The CDR3 loop is CSAGVGQGQFF. The CDR3 DNA is TGCAGTGCTGGGGTGGGGCAGGGGCAGTTCTTC.

This clonotype was observed many times. The chain combines TRBV5-1 with TRBJ2-1; tentatively, D is TRBD1 or TRBD2 (5 bases each). Trimming removed 2 bases from V and 5 bases from J, with 8 bases in between. The germline V gene has CDR1 SGHRS and CDR2 YFSETQ. The CDR3 loop spans 13 amino acids. DNA of the CDR3: TGCGCCAGCAGCTTCGGGACCGACAATGAGCAGTTCTTC. This gives the protein CASSFGTDNEQFF.

This clonotype was recorded at least ten times. The rearrangement uses TRBV5-1 and TRBJ2-4; 7 bases line up with TRBD1. The trim removed 7 bases at V and 5 bases at J, leaving 3 bases unmatched. In germline, CDR1 is SGHRS, CDR2 YFSETQ. The CDR3 contains 12 residues. The CDR3 region has the DNA TGCGCCAGCCGTGGGACAGAAAACATTCAGTACTTC. Translating gives CASRGTENIQYF.

This clonotype was recorded at least ten times. The chain joins TRBV20-1 to TRBJ2-7; 10 bases are a match to TRBD2. With V trimmed by 3 bases and J by 3 bases, 5 bases remained unmatched. Germline loops: CDR1 DFQATT, CDR2 SNEGSKA (reference sequence). This CDR3 comprises 14 residues. CDR3 sequence reads: CSASCTSGVYEQYF. In DNA, the CDR3 is TGCAGTGCTAGTTGTACTAGCGGGGTCTACGAGCAGTACTTC.

In its sample, this clonotype was seen many times. The J gene is TRBJ1-2, the V gene TRBV9; the D is unclear. V lost 3 bases and J lost 6, with 18 bases in between. Germline V gene sequence: CDR1 SGDLS, CDR2 YYNGEE. The CDR3 is 15 amino acids. The CDR3 bases are TGTGCCAGCAGCGCCCCAGGAGGGCCGCCCGATGGCTACACCTTC. Its protein product is CASSAPGGPPDGYTF.

This clonotype was seen at least ten times. The chain employs TRBV5-4 and TRBJ2-7, with 11 bases lining up with TRBD1. Germline-derived CDR1 and CDR2 are SGHNT and YYREEE (reference sequence). Trimming at V came to 5 bases and at J to 5 bases, leaving 6 bases not matched to a gene. The CDR3 is 14 amino acids. CDR3 amino acids: CASRDRGRIHEQYF. CDR3 sequence (DNA): TGTGCCAGCAGGGACAGGGGGCGGATCCACGAGCAGTACTTC.

The CDR3, as DNA: TGTGCCAGCAGCTTAGTCATGGGACAGGGGATCTACGAGCAGTACTTC. Protein sequence: CASSLVMGQGIYEQYF. The rearrangement joins TRBV11-2 to TRBJ2-7, with 10 bases aligning to TRBD1. V lost 1 base, J lost 3 bases, and 6 bases stayed unmatched. Germline assignment: CDR1 SGHAT and CDR2 FQNNGV. CDR3 length: 16 amino acids.

This clonotype has at least ten counts. The chain uses TRBV27 and TRBJ2-7; TRBD1 matches 12 bases. The trim removed 7 bases at V and 3 bases at J, leaving 10 bases unmatched. The germline CDR1 and CDR2 sequences are MNHEY and SMNVEV (reference sequence). The CDR3 has 16 amino acids. The CDR3 protein is CASTSGTGGQVYEQYF. Here the CDR3 DNA reads TGTGCCAGCACCTCCGGGACAGGGGGCCAAGTCTACGAGCAGTACTTC.